This TCR beta chain was documented in a study of blood T cell repertoires in COVID-19. Across the whole study: The study drew acute and convalescent COVID-19 samples from the United States, Italy and Spain.

CDR1 and CDR2 (germline): SNHLY, FYNNEI. The ends were cut back, 5 bases at V and 4 bases at J, with 14 bases in the middle. The CDR3 covers 14 residues. Only in-frame clones appear in the TCRdb table, and some are missing; sequencing was by immunoSEQ multiplex PCR. The data contain 52,000 or so clones, 60% to 85% of them singletons. This sequence originates from a human donor in a cohort sampled during active COVID-19. The sample comprised peripheral blood. This chain uses TRBV2 with TRBJ1-1, with TRBD1 as a possible D gene (5 bases). The CDR3 spells CASSPQGLSTEAFF. In nucleotides, the CDR3 is TGTGCCAGCAGTCCTCAGGGTCTGAGCACTGAAGCTTTCTTT.